The 26 T cell receptor beta chains below all came from one sample that was sequenced in a study of CD8+ T cells in alopecia areata. RNA, once extracted, was reverse transcribed into cDNA for use as the sequencing template. Using immunoSEQ multiplex PCR, the repertoire was profiled, and TCRdb retains in-frame clones only, with some absent. The profile shows roughly 120,000 clones, roughly 56% of them singletons. Treatment of the sample: oral pan-JAK inhibitor, 5-10 mg twice daily. The source was CD4+ T cells sorted from blood, collected at week 24, from a patient treated with tofacitinib. These receptors were collected from a human donor with alopecia areata.

V usage is TRBV9 and J usage is TRBJ2-2; no firm D call. Between the trimmed V and J ends, which lost 0 bases and 4 bases, there was a span of 4 bases. Germline-derived CDR1 and CDR2 are SGDLS and YYNGEE. This CDR3 is 13 amino acids long. CDR3 coding DNA: TGTGCCAGCAGCGTAGTTGCCACCGGGGAGCTGTTTTTT. Translating it yields CASSVVATGELFF.

The V gene is TRBV9, the J gene TRBJ1-2; 7 nucleotides agree with TRBD1. CDR3 length: 15 amino acids. Germline assignment: CDR1 SGDLS and CDR2 YYNGEE. The junction had 7 bases not matched to a gene; V was cut back by 4 bases and J by 1 base. The CDR3 loop is CASSTGTANNYGYTF. The DNA of the CDR3 is TGTGCCAGCAGCACCGGGACAGCTAATAACTATGGCTACACCTTC.

The J gene is TRBJ1-2, the V gene TRBV6-5; D not certain. Germline V lookup: CDR1 MNHEY, CDR2 SVGAGI. The CDR3 is 13 residues long. Trimming stripped 6 bases from V and 8 bases from J, with 16 bases between. CDR3 sequence (DNA): TGTGCCAGCAGCCCAGGCCTCCAGCGGGGCTACACCTTC. It is translated as CASSPGLQRGYTF.

The rearrangement joins TRBV10-3 to TRBJ1-6; possible D gene TRBD1, 5 bases. Trimming removed 6 bases from V and 8 bases from J, with 14 bases in between. Germline values: CDR1 ENHRY, CDR2 SYGVKD. The CDR3 sequence is 14 residues long. The CDR3 DNA reads TGTGCCATCAGCTCCGGGACCTTAGATTCACCCCTCCACTTT. Its protein is CAISSGTLDSPLHF.

This clone appeared a few times. CDR3 residues: CAVTGNYGYTF. CDR3 nucleotides: TGTGCCGTAACAGGGAACTATGGCTACACCTTC. The chain joins TRBV30 to TRBJ1-2, with D possibly TRBD1 on 6 matching bases. CDR1 GTSNPN and CDR2 SVGIG come from the germline V gene (reference sequence). V dropped 8 bases and J dropped 2 bases, with 9 bases sitting between them. The CDR3 spans 11 residues.

The table lists this clone with a few counts. V and J are TRBV2 and TRBJ1-1, with D perhaps TRBD1 (5 bases). V lost 0 bases and J lost 3, with 14 bases in between. Germline values: CDR1 SNHLY, CDR2 FYNNEI. The CDR3 runs to 16 residues. As DNA, the CDR3 is TGTGCCAGCAGTGAAGCGGGACTCGGGATAGACACTGAAGCTTTCTTT. Its protein is CASSEAGLGIDTEAFF.

The genes are TRBV19 and TRBJ2-3, with D tentatively TRBD2 (6 bases). The V gene lost 9 bases and the J gene lost 3 bases, with 16 bases spanning the gap. The CDR3 spans 14 residues. Per germline, CDR1 LNHDA and CDR2 SQIVND (reference sequence). The DNA of the CDR3 is TGTGCCAGCGGGCAGGGACTCTCTACAGATACGCAGTATTTT. It specifies CASGQGLSTDTQYF.

This clone was seen a single time. J is TRBJ1-2 and V is TRBV7-9; unclear D gene. The CDR3 loop spans 15 amino acids. Germline CDR1 is SEHNR and CDR2 is FQNEAQ (reference sequence). V gave up 2 bases and J gave up 5 bases, with 15 bases separating them. The CDR3 reads CASSLSAGATYGYTF. In DNA, the CDR3 is TGTGCCAGCAGCTTATCGGCAGGAGCGACATATGGCTACACCTTC.

This clone was picked up one time. This chain joins TRBV29-1 and TRBJ2-3; TRBD1 matches 7 bases. This CDR3 spans 18 amino acids. CDR1 is SQVTM, CDR2 ANQGSEA, per germline. V lost 6 bases to trimming and J lost 3 bases; unmatched junction nucleotides: 21. CDR3 region: CSVKSPGWRTGGTDTQYF. CDR3 sequence (DNA): TGCAGCGTAAAATCCCCCGGGTGGCGGACAGGTGGGACAGATACGCAGTATTTT.

The chain combines TRBV15 with TRBJ1-1, with D hard to call. Trimming stripped 3 bases from V and 4 bases from J, with 15 bases between. There are 15 residues in the CDR3. From germline, CDR1 is LNHNV and CDR2 YYDKDF (reference sequence). The CDR3 sequence: CATSRVRDSATEAFF. The DNA for the CDR3 is TGTGCCACCAGCAGGGTGCGGGATTCAGCCACTGAAGCTTTCTTT.

The chain links TRBV5-1 to TRBJ2-1; 7 nucleotides agree with TRBD2. The length of the CDR3 is 14 residues. The germline gives CDR1 SGHRS, CDR2 YFSETQ. V shed 7 bases and J 5 bases; nucleotides not matched to a gene: 9. This chain's CDR3 is CASGQILADNEQFF. The CDR3 nucleotides read TGCGCCAGCGGCCAGATCCTAGCGGACAATGAGCAGTTCTTC.

This chain connects TRBV30 to TRBJ1-1, with a possible D match to TRBD1 (5 bases). CDR1 and CDR2 (germline): GTSNPN, SVGIG (reference sequence). Trimming took 2 bases from V and 7 from J, leaving 11 bases between them. CDR3 length: 12 residues. CDR3 sequence reads: CAWSPGHIEAFF. The CDR3 coding sequence is TGTGCCTGGAGTCCCGGACATATTGAAGCTTTCTTT.

This clone has just a few counts. The chain couples TRBV30 to TRBJ2-5; D ambiguous. Between the trimmed V and J ends, which lost 0 bases and 1 base, there was a span of 9 bases. The CDR3 totals 14 residues. Germline CDR1 GTSNPN, CDR2 SVGIG (reference sequence). The chain's CDR3 is CAWSVRPFQETQYF. In nucleotides, the CDR3 is TGTGCCTGGAGTGTGCGGCCCTTCCAAGAGACCCAGTACTTC.

This clone has a handful of counts. The chain employs TRBV5-6 and TRBJ1-2; 9 bases map to TRBD1. V lost 1 base, J lost 5 bases, and 6 bases stayed unmatched. The CDR3 length is 15 residues. Germline V CDR1 and CDR2: SGHDT, YYEEEE. The CDR3 DNA sequence: TGTGCCAGCAGCTTGTGGGACAGGGATCGGTATGGCTACACCTTC. Protein sequence: CASSLWDRDRYGYTF.

V is TRBV30 and J is TRBJ1-2; possible D gene TRBD1, 6 bases. This CDR3 contains 14 residues. The germline gives CDR1 GTSNPN, CDR2 SVGIG (reference sequence). The ends were cut back, 2 bases at V and 10 bases at J, with 20 bases in the middle. In nucleotides, the CDR3 is TGTGCCTGGAGTAGGCGACAGGTTGTTTCTGCCTACACCTTC. Amino acids: CAWSRRQVVSAYTF.

The chain uses TRBV7-6 and TRBJ2-3, with D tentatively TRBD1 (5 bases). CDR3 size: 12 residues. With 3 bases removed from V and 8 bases from J, the gap between germline ends came to 9 bases. Germline CDR1 is SGHVS and CDR2 is FNYEAQ. This CDR3 reads CASSFAQGTQYF. The CDR3 nucleotides are TGTGCCAGCAGCTTCGCCCAGGGTACGCAGTATTTT.

The chain couples TRBV7-9 to TRBJ2-7; 8 bases are shared with TRBD2. From germline, CDR1 is SEHNR and CDR2 FQNEAQ (reference sequence). The CDR3 consists of 12 residues. The trim removed 5 bases at V and 6 bases at J, leaving 3 bases unmatched. The CDR3 spells CASSLSGAEQYF. CDR3 in DNA: TGTGCCAGCAGCCTTAGCGGGGCCGAGCAGTACTTC. The variable domain in full, completed from reference TRBV7-9 and TRBJ2-7, reads DTGVSQNPRHKITKRGQNVTFRCDPISEHNRLYWYRQTLGQGPEFLTYFQNEAQLEKSRLLSDRFSAERPKGSFSTLEIQRTEQGDSAMYLCASSLSGAEQYFGPGTRLTVT.

The table lists this clone with a few counts. The chain has TRBV29-1 and TRBJ2-1; possibly TRBD1 or TRBD2 for D (5 bases each). CDR1 is SQVTM and CDR2 is ANQGSEA in the germline V gene. CDR3 length equals 12 residues. Trimming left V 6 bases short and J 7 bases short, with 13 bases between. The DNA for the CDR3 is TGCAGCGTCGCCGGGACCCCGAATGAGCAGTTCTTC. As protein: CSVAGTPNEQFF.

The V and J genes are TRBV7-9 and TRBJ2-5, with 7 bases aligning to TRBD2. The CDR3 spans 14 residues. V gave up 5 bases and J gave up 8 bases; unmatched junction bases: 11. Germline-derived CDR1 and CDR2 are SEHNR and FQNEAQ (reference sequence). The CDR3: CASSRRGGIGTQYF. CDR3 nucleotides: TGTGCCAGCAGCCGGCGGGGAGGGATAGGAACCCAGTACTTC.

The V gene is TRBV5-1, the J gene TRBJ2-5; 10 bases line up with TRBD1. The length of the CDR3 is 16 residues. The junction had 4 bases not matched to a gene; V was cut back by 0 bases and J by 2 bases. CDR1 and CDR2 (germline): SGHRS, YFSETQ. CDR3 in amino acids: CASSLVGQGVQETQYF. In DNA form, the CDR3 reads TGCGCCAGCAGCTTGGTCGGACAGGGGGTACAAGAGACCCAGTACTTC.

The table lists this clone with a count of one. The chain is built from TRBV27 and TRBJ1-4; a weak D match, TRBD1 (6 bases). V gave up 4 bases and J gave up 3 bases, with 12 bases separating them. Germline values: CDR1 MNHEY, CDR2 SMNVEV (reference sequence). The CDR3 runs 15 residues. The CDR3 here is CASSYQGLANEKLFF. The CDR3 DNA reads as TGTGCCAGCAGTTATCAGGGGTTAGCTAATGAAAAACTGTTTTTT.

The chain links TRBV20-1 to TRBJ1-2; D gene ambiguous. The germline V and J ends were trimmed by 3 bases and 4 bases, with 6 bases remaining between them. The CDR3 spans 11 residues. CDR1 is DFQATT, CDR2 SNEGSKA, per germline (reference sequence). The DNA of the CDR3 is TGCAGTGCTAGGGCAGGCTATGGCTACACCTTC. Translated: CSARAGYGYTF.

This sequence joins TRBV29-1 and TRBJ1-5; 9 bases fit TRBD1. CDR1 is SQVTM, CDR2 ANQGSEA, per germline. The CDR3 sequence is 14 residues long. V trimming: 6 bases; J trimming: 3 bases; junction bases outside the gene matches: 6. For the CDR3, the DNA is TGCAGCGTCACCGGGACAGGGCCCAATCAGCCCCAGCATTTT. Translating it yields CSVTGTGPNQPQHF.

The chain recombines TRBV5-6 with TRBJ1-5; no clear D. Looked up from germline, CDR1 is SGHDT and CDR2 is YYEEEE. The CDR3 has 16 amino acids. Trimming removed 1 base from V and 1 base from J, with 12 bases in between. The CDR3 loop is CASSLFRRRSNQPQHF. CDR3 nucleotide sequence: TGTGCCAGCAGCTTGTTTCGCAGGCGGAGCAATCAGCCCCAGCATTTT.

This chain uses TRBV7-2 with TRBJ1-2; D is possibly TRBD1 (5 bases). The CDR3 contains 17 residues. V was cut by 8 bases and J by 5 bases, with 27 bases left in between. In germline, CDR1 is SGHTA, CDR2 FQGNSA. The CDR3 loop is CASHSLQRGTQPYGYTF. CDR3 sequence (DNA): TGTGCCAGCCACAGCCTCCAGAGGGGCACACAGCCATATGGCTACACCTTC.

This clone has more than one count but fewer than ten. This chain links TRBV5-6 with TRBJ1-4; no firm D call. Trimming shortened V by 0 bases and J by 8 bases, and 11 bases separated the two germline ends. CDR3 length: 14 residues. Per germline, CDR1 SGHDT and CDR2 YYEEEE. The CDR3 region has the DNA TGTGCCAGCAGCTTGGGAAGGTTTGGAGAAAAACTGTTTTTT. Translating gives CASSLGRFGEKLFF. The full variable domain, with the rest looked up from reference TRBV5-6 and TRBJ1-4, is DAGVTQSPTHLIKTRGQQVTLRCSPKSGHDTVSWYQQALGQGPQFIFQYYEEEERQRGNFPDRFSGHQFPNYSSELNVNALLLGDSALYLCASSLGRFGEKLFFGSGTQLSVL.